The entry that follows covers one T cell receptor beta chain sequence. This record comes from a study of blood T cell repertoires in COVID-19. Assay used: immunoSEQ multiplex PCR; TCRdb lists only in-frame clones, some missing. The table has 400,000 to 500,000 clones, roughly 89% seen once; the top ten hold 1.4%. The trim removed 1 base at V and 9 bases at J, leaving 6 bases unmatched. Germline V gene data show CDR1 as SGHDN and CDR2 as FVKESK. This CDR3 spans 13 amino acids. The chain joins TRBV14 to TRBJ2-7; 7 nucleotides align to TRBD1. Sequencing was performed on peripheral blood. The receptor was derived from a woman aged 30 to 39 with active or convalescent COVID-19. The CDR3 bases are TGTGCCAGCAGCCAAGCCCCTACAGGGGTGCAGTACTTC. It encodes CASSQAPTGVQYF.